This T cell receptor (beta chain) was sequenced during a study of T cell repertoires in cytomegalovirus infection. The CDR3 is made up of 13 amino acids. The V gene's germline CDR1 is ENHRY and CDR2 SYGVKD. Deletions cut 10 bases from V and 6 bases from J, with 16 bases between. Broader study findings: Cumulative frequency (of public TCR beta family members) identified carriers of CMV plus the relevant HLA. The ex vivo response showed dominance by HLA-C-restricted CMV-specific TCR beta clonotypes.

Worth noting for this clonotype: Antigen: not known.

TCRdb independently ran MiXCR on the reads; one entry per CDR3 protein. The repertoire holds about 830,000 distinct CDR3 sequences, with approximately 30% as singletons. The chain recombines TRBV10-3 with TRBJ2-1; tentatively, D is TRBD2 (5 bases). The sequence derives from a human donor in good health (CMV status not recorded). Some clones in this sample may be carry-over from other donors' samples. Sequenced here: cultured CD8+ T cells from PBMCs, sampled from culture after CMV antigen stimulation. The CDR3 DNA reads TGTGCCACCCTGAGGGAGAGCTTCAATGAGCAGTTCTTC. Its translation is CATLRESFNEQFF.